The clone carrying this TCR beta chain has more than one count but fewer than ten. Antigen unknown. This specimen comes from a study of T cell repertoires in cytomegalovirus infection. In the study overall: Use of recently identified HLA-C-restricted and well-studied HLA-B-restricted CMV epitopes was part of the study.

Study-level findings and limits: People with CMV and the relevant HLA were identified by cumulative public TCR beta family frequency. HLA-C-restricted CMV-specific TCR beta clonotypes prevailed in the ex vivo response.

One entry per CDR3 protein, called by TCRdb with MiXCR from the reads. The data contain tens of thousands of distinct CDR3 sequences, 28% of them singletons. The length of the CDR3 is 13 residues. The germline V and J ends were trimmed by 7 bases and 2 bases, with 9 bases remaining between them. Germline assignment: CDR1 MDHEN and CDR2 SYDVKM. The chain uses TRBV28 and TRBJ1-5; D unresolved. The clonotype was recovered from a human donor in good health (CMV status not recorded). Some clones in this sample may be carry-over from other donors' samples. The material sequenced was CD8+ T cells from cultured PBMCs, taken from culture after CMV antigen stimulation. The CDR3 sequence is CASTEVGNQPQHF. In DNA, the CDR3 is TGTGCCAGCACGGAGGTGGGCAATCAGCCCCAGCATTTT.